This TCR beta chain was sequenced for a study of OX40 agonist ivuxolimab in advanced cancers. Study-level information: Participants, roughly 80% male, averaged roughly 60 years of age, ranging from roughly 20 to 85. Three dose-escalation patients had partial responses: one with hepatocellular carcinoma and two with cutaneous melanoma.

Germline loops: CDR1 SEHNR, CDR2 FQNEAQ (reference sequence). Trimming cost V 0 bases and J 8 bases, with 10 bases left between them. The CDR3 runs to 14 residues. Study-level points and caveats: With doses of 0.1 to 3.0 mg/kg, CD4+ and CD8+ blood T cells had undergone clonal expansion by week 6.

As concerns this clone: The antigen is undetermined.

At baseline, cycle 4 day 1, and cycle 7 day 1, blood was sampled. The data were produced by immunoSEQ multiplex PCR, yet TCRdb's version contains in-frame clones alone and is incomplete. The table lists about 81,000 clones, more than 70% of them singletons. This receptor was taken from an adult with an advanced solid tumor such as melanoma, head and neck, liver or kidney cancer. Specimen: CD4+ or CD8+ T cells sorted from blood, collected in a trial of the OX40 agonist ivuxolimab. The gene calls are TRBV7-9 and TRBJ1-4; TRBD1 is a possible D gene (5 bases). CDR3 coding DNA: TGTGCCAGCAGCTTAGCGGGGCAGGCAGAAAAACTGTTTTTT. Translating gives CASSLAGQAEKLFF.